This TCR beta chain is from a study of siplizumab effects on memory and regulatory T cells (dated by TCRdb to between 2018 and 2021). General notes on the study: The study looked at the effect of siplizumab, an anti-CD2 antibody, on alloreactive T-cell subsets in allogeneic mixed lymphocyte reactions made from human PBMCs.

The protocol used for the library was the immunoSEQ multiplex PCR assay. Some 9.9 x 10^4 TCR templates per sample were assayed by the deep sequencing platform. Genomic DNA extracted from sorted T cells was used for TCRbeta CDR3 sequencing. In the authors' own workflow: The R programming language was used for clonal analysis of TCRbeta CDR3 data. Alloreactive CD4+ and CD8+ clones were identified by comparing unstimulated samples to CFSE-low samples taken after the reaction. Regulatory or non-regulatory origin of alloreactive CD4+ clones was assigned by matching sequences to the sorted unstimulated Treg and non-Treg repertoires. TCRdb's version of the immuneACCESS table is confined to in-frame rearrangements and falls short of the full clone set. An unresolved V gene accounts for under half of the shortfall where checked; the remainder is of unknown origin. Clone size and V and J calls were adopted from that table, with D and trimming inferred from the DNA. This sample holds approximately 75,000 clones; 93% were observed only once. 5% of the sample is held by the ten biggest clonotypes.

Comment on this clone: The clone's antigen remains unknown. It has no much larger one-base neighbor in the sample; base qualities were not kept.

TCRbeta CDR3 sequencing was performed on sorted unstimulated T cells and on proliferating T cells recovered from mixed lymphocyte reactions. Fresh whole blood from around 11 HLA-typed healthy donors was used to isolate PBMCs. Results and caveats for the whole study, not just this receptor: The cumulative frequency of alloreactive sequences that could be traced back to unstimulated CD4+ memory T cells was significantly reduced by siplizumab. Of the alloreactive CD4+ clones that could be mapped, the Treg-derived share averaged 68.8% with siplizumab compared with approximately 30% in control reactions. Sequences below about 10^-5 frequency were poorly captured, so only a minor fraction of alloreactive clones could be mapped to unstimulated subsets. Whether proliferating Tregs from siplizumab cultures actually had suppressive function was not functionally confirmed. About 75-96% of proliferating CD4+ or CD8+ clones could not be given a naive or memory phenotype. Compared with memory T cells, unstimulated naive T cells appeared more diverse, and naive cells seemed to make a substantial contribution to the alloresponse.

From the germline V gene, CDR1 is SNHLY and CDR2 is FYNNEI. V loses 9 bases at its end and J loses 5 bases; junction bases beyond the gene matches: 4. The CDR3 numbers 13 residues from cysteine through phenylalanine. The retained sequence is limited to the CDR3, 39 bases, with the frame set at the first base. The sequenced material came from CD8+ T cells sorted from blood. The sequence derives from a human donor in good health. This receptor chain uses TRBV2 and TRBJ1-4; TRBD1 fits 9 bases in the junction. Read as DNA, the sequence is TGTGCCAGAGGAGACAGGGGGAATGAAAAACTGTTTTTT. Its translation reads: CARGDRGNEKLFF.